A selection of T cell receptor beta chains follows, all from one sample in a study of graft-versus-host responses after intestinal transplantation. Assay used: immunoSEQ multiplex PCR; TCRdb lists only in-frame clones, some missing. The table records 84,000 or so clones, roughly 92% of them present only once. These receptors lack a known antigen. Source: unstimulated CD4+ T cells sorted from spleen or lymph node cells, taken before intestinal transplant. The origin of the receptors is a human donor who received an intestinal transplant. CDR3s include the opening cysteine and the closing phenylalanine or tryptophan. A D gene is named only where the DNA matches it firmly. The size of a clone is reported for some rows only, either as once, few or many, or as a class for expanded clones.

j_call	v_call	d_call	clone_size	cdr3_aa	cdr3_nt
TRBJ2-3	TRBV13	-	-	CASSFLADTQYF	TGTGCCAGCAGCTTTTTGGCAGATACGCAGTATTTT
TRBJ1-4	TRBV9	TRBD1	-	CASSVGQGVIEKLFF	TGTGCCAGCAGCGTCGGACAGGGTGTAATTGAAAAACTGTTTTTT
TRBJ2-3	TRBV5-1	TRBD2	-	CASSFVRGGLSTSTDTQYF	TGCGCCAGCAGCTTCGTAAGGGGAGGGCTTTCTACTAGCACAGATACGCAGTATTTT
TRBJ1-5	TRBV19	TRBD1	-	CASSTTGVQPQHF	TGTGCCAGTAGTACGACAGGGGTTCAGCCCCAGCATTTT
TRBJ2-7	TRBV28	-	-	CASSFFHASGNCEQYF	TGTGCCAGCAGTTTTTTTCATGCTTCAGGGAACTGCGAGCAGTACTTC
TRBJ1-1	TRBV29-1	-	-	CSLNPMNTEAFF	TGCAGCCTCAACCCAATGAACACTGAAGCTTTCTTT
TRBJ1-1	TRBV29-1	-	-	CSVEDFRFLNTEAFF	TGCAGCGTTGAAGATTTCAGGTTCTTGAACACTGAAGCTTTCTTT
TRBJ1-5	TRBV6-1	TRBD1	-	CASSEDRGPTFYQPQHF	TGTGCCAGCAGTGAAGACAGGGGGCCTACATTTTATCAGCCCCAGCATTTT
TRBJ1-4	TRBV18	-	-	CASSPGQNEKLFF	TGTGCCAGCTCACCCGGACAAAATGAAAAACTGTTTTTT
TRBJ2-7	TRBV5-6	-	-	CASSFTPSYEQYF	TGTGCCAGCAGCTTTACGCCCTCCTACGAGCAGTACTTC
TRBJ2-2	TRBV7-9	-	-	CASSLIFRAQGGTGELFF	TGTGCCAGCAGCTTAATTTTCCGGGCGCAGGGGGGCACCGGGGAGCTGTTTTTT
TRBJ2-5	TRBV5-1	-	once	CASSSQETQYF	TGCGCCAGCAGCTCACAAGAGACCCAGTACTTC
TRBJ2-2	TRBV5-1	TRBD2	-	CASSLAAGGSTGELFF	TGCGCCAGCAGCTTGGCTGCGGGAGGCTCCACCGGGGAGCTGTTTTTT
TRBJ2-2	TRBV5-1	-	-	CASSLGASTAGELFF	TGCGCCAGCAGCCTGGGCGCGTCCACGGCCGGGGAGCTGTTTTTT
TRBJ2-5	TRBV15	TRBD1	-	CATSRGQGSGETQYF	TGTGCCACCAGCAGGGGACAGGGGTCGGGGGAGACCCAGTACTTC
TRBJ1-1	TRBV6-6	TRBD1	-	CASSDRTGRNTEAFF	TGTGCCAGCAGTGATCGGACAGGTAGGAACACTGAAGCTTTCTTT
TRBJ2-7	TRBV5-1	-	-	CASSSRMDYEQYF	TGCGCCAGCAGCTCAAGGATGGACTACGAGCAGTACTTC
TRBJ1-2	TRBV25-1	-	-	CASSEFGEGYTF	TGTGCCAGCAGTGAATTCGGGGAAGGCTACACCTTC
TRBJ2-1	TRBV7-2	TRBD2	-	CASSLGNSGSPYNEQFF	TGTGCCAGCAGCTTAGGAAATAGCGGGAGCCCCTACAATGAGCAGTTCTTC
TRBJ2-1	TRBV30	-	-	CAWSVQRSNEQFF	TGTGCCTGGAGTGTACAGAGGAGCAATGAGCAGTTCTTC
TRBJ2-3	TRBV15	-	-	CATSRVGGEGASMSDTQYF	TGTGCCACCAGCAGAGTCGGGGGCGAGGGGGCGAGTATGTCTGATACGCAGTATTTT
TRBJ2-3	TRBV27	TRBD2	-	CASSLWRGTSGWLDTQYF	TGTGCCAGCAGTTTATGGCGAGGGACTAGCGGATGGTTGGATACGCAGTATTTT
TRBJ2-7	TRBV11-2	-	-	CASRFGPDSYEQYF	TGTGCCAGCAGATTTGGCCCTGACTCTTACGAGCAGTACTTC
TRBJ1-5	TRBV27	-	-	CASSLFSGYSNQPQHF	TGTGCCAGCAGTTTATTTTCGGGTTATAGCAATCAGCCCCAGCATTTT
TRBJ2-1	TRBV19	TRBD2	-	CASSVAGVSYNEQFF	TGTGCCAGTAGTGTCGCGGGAGTCTCCTACAATGAGCAGTTCTTC
TRBJ2-2	TRBV4-1	-	-	CASSQVSYSNTGELFF	TGCGCCAGCAGCCAAGTTAGCTACTCGAACACCGGGGAGCTGTTTTTT
TRBJ2-1	TRBV5-1	-	-	CASSGGQPSYNEQFF	TGCGCCAGCAGCGGCGGACAGCCCTCCTACAATGAGCAGTTCTTC
TRBJ1-1	TRBV30	-	-	CAWSVGEAFF	TGTGCCTGGAGTGTGGGAGAAGCTTTCTTT
TRBJ2-7	TRBV5-1	TRBD1	-	CASSLGGQGPTYEQYF	TGCGCCAGCAGCTTGGGGGGACAGGGCCCCACCTACGAGCAGTACTTC
TRBJ2-3	TRBV5-6	TRBD2	-	CASSSAGGRADTQYF	TGTGCCAGCAGCTCAGCGGGAGGGCGCGCAGATACGCAGTATTTT
TRBJ2-7	TRBV15	TRBD1	-	CATSRPGQGYEQYF	TGTGCCACCAGCAGACCGGGACAGGGCTACGAGCAGTACTTC
TRBJ1-3	TRBV11-2	-	few	CASSLAPDTIYF	TGTGCCAGCAGCTTAGCTCCAGACACCATATATTTT
TRBJ2-2	TRBV7-9	TRBD2	few	CASSTLLAGGSGELFF	TGTGCCAGCAGCACGCTACTAGCGGGAGGTTCCGGGGAGCTGTTTTTT
TRBJ2-5	TRBV11-2	-	-	CASSGRGASWGQETQYF	TGTGCCAGCAGCGGCAGAGGGGCTAGCTGGGGCCAAGAGACCCAGTACTTC
TRBJ1-2	TRBV13	-	-	CASSLLLPDRNYGYTF	TGTGCCAGCAGCCTTTTACTGCCCGACAGAAACTATGGCTACACCTTC
TRBJ1-5	TRBV18	TRBD1	once	CASSKSGGLYQPQHF	TGTGCCAGCTCAAAATCAGGGGGATTATACCAGCCCCAGCATTTT
TRBJ2-5	TRBV5-1	-	once	CASSAGQGGETQYF	TGCGCCAGCAGCGCCGGACAGGGAGGGGAGACCCAGTACTTC